This note documents a single T cell receptor beta chain sequence. Its antigen is currently unknown. This sample is part of a study of cytomegalovirus exposure and HLA in healthy donors. Overall study results and limits: Earlier analysis looked at TCR beta V segments, and most were productive about 90% or about 30% of the time.

13 Jbeta primers and 60 Vbeta primers were used for the PCR. Generated by immunoSEQ multiplex PCR, the TCRdb table keeps only in-frame clones and is missing some. The sample lists under 150,000 clones; 55% to 75% were seen once. The CDR3 runs to 16 residues. Germline-derived CDR1 and CDR2 are LGHNA and YNFKEQ. V gave up 0 bases and J gave up 4 bases, with 13 bases separating them. This sequence was found in a man aged 25 to 40 in good health and CMV-seropositive. This sequence joins TRBV4-2 and TRBJ1-3; D ambiguous. The sequencing input was PBMCs. CDR3 amino acids: CASSQEGGGLGNTIYF. The CDR3 DNA is TGTGCCAGCAGCCAAGAAGGAGGAGGGCTAGGAAACACCATATATTTT.